One and the same sample provided the 3 T cell receptor beta chains below, sequenced in a study of naive and memory T cell subsets. An oligonucleotide containing a UMI was ligated to the 3' end of TCR cDNA. Four PCR rounds used nested alpha and beta constant region primers plus the SP2 primer. From the 5' RACE reads, TCRdb called clonotypes with MiXCR, one entry per CDR3 protein. The sample carries tens of thousands of distinct CDR3 sequences, 7.2% recorded once. The receptor source for this set is a male donor in good health.

This chain uses TRBV7-9 with TRBJ1-2; the D is unclear. The CDR3 spans 16 residues. Germline V gene data show CDR1 as SEHNR and CDR2 as FQNEAQ (reference sequence). The V and J ends lost 4 bases and 3 bases respectively, with 18 bases between them. The CDR3, as DNA: TGTGCCAGCAGCTCCTACATTAACCGGGCCCACTATGGCTACACCTTC. As protein: CASSSYINRAHYGYTF. The full variable domain, its missing parts supplied by reference TRBV7-9 and TRBJ1-2, is DTGVSQNPRHKITKRGQNVTFRCDPISEHNRLYWYRQTLGQGPEFLTYFQNEAQLEKSRLLSDRFSAERPKGSFSTLEIQRTEQGDSAMYLCASSSYINRAHYGYTFGSGTRLTVV.

This clonotype was observed at least ten times. The rearrangement uses TRBV29-1 and TRBJ1-1, with a tentative D call TRBD1 (6 bases). CDR1 and CDR2 from the germline V gene are SQVTM and ANQGSEA. CDR3 size: 13 residues. V dropped 0 bases and J dropped 1 base, with 6 bases sitting between them. CDR3 protein: CSVEEGQNTEAFF. For the CDR3, the DNA is TGCAGCGTTGAAGAGGGACAGAACACTGAAGCTTTCTTT.

In its sample, this clonotype was seen many times. The chain joins TRBV12-3 or TRBV12-4 to TRBJ2-1, with TRBD2 identical over 7 bases. V was clipped by 2 bases and J by 9 bases; unmatched bases: 13. This CDR3 is 16 amino acids long. The CDR3 region has the DNA TGTGCCAGCAGTTTATACGGGGGGACCCGAGGAGGTGAGCAGTTCTTC. Its translation: CASSLYGGTRGGEQFF.